One and the same sample provided the 27 T cell receptor beta chains below, sequenced in a study of T cell responses to AZD1222 COVID-19 vaccine. Profiled with immunoSEQ multiplex PCR; TCRdb holds only in-frame clones, not every one. Of about 130,000 clones listed, approximately 92% are singletons. The starting material was peripheral blood, obtained 28 days after the second AZD1222 dose. Source of these receptors: an adult who received the AZD1222 COVID-19 vaccine.

This chain links TRBV2 with TRBJ2-1, with a tentative D call TRBD2 (5 bases). The germline V gene encodes CDR1 SNHLY and CDR2 FYNNEI. Trimming cost V 0 bases and J 8 bases, with 11 bases left between them. The CDR3 runs 14 residues. The CDR3 bases are TGTGCCAGCAGTGAAGCCTTGAGGGAGCATGAGCAGTTCTTC. It encodes CASSEALREHEQFF.

The rearrangement uses TRBV7-3 and TRBJ2-7; 7 positions agree with TRBD2. V lost 2 bases and J lost 2; bases outside the gene matches: 6. CDR3 length equals 15 residues. The germline CDR1 and CDR2 sequences are SGHTA and FQGTGA. CDR3 sequence (DNA): TGTGCCAGCAGCTTATCTAGCGGTTCTCCCTACGAGCAGTACTTC. It yields the protein CASSLSSGSPYEQYF. The variable domain in full, with the rest retrieved from reference TRBV7-3 and TRBJ2-7, is GAGVSQTPSNKVTEKGKYVELRCDPISGHTALYWYRQSLGQGPEFLIYFQGTGAADDSGLPNDRFFAVRPEGSVSTLKIQRTERGDSAVYLCASSLSSGSPYEQYFGPGTRLTVT.

The chain links TRBV19 to TRBJ1-1; 8 bases fit TRBD1. Germline V CDR1 and CDR2: LNHDA, SQIVND (reference sequence). This CDR3 is 15 amino acids long. V lost 5 bases and J lost 4; bases outside the gene matches: 9. DNA of the CDR3: TGTGCCAGTAGTCCCGGACAGGGAGTGAGCACTGAAGCTTTCTTT. Amino acid sequence: CASSPGQGVSTEAFF.

The chain employs TRBV18 and TRBJ2-7; TRBD2 matches 8 bases. The CDR3 extends over 14 amino acids. V was pared by 2 bases and J by 4 bases, with 4 bases of the junction left unmatched. Germline-derived CDR1 and CDR2 are KGHSH and LQKENI. CDR3 DNA sequence: TGTGCCAGCTCACCAAGGGGCGGGAGGTACGAGCAGTACTTC. Protein sequence: CASSPRGGRYEQYF.

The chain carries TRBV6-6 and TRBJ1-5; TRBD1 is a possible D gene (5 bases). CDR1 and CDR2 from the germline V gene are MNHNY and SVGAGI (reference sequence). CDR3 size: 16 residues. V lost 0 bases, J lost 3 bases, and 12 bases lay in between. The DNA for the CDR3 is TGTGCCAGCAGTTACTCGCGGGACCGGCCCAATCAGCCCCAGCATTTT. Translation: CASSYSRDRPNQPQHF.

The chain combines TRBV4-3 with TRBJ2-7, with D perhaps matching TRBD2 (6 bases). This CDR3 region has 14 residues. Germline CDR1 and CDR2: LGHNA and YSLEER. Trimming removed 7 bases from V and 0 bases from J, with 13 bases in between. The CDR3 reads CASNRDLFSYEQYF. CDR3 coding DNA: TGCGCCAGCAATCGGGACTTATTCTCCTACGAGCAGTACTTC.

The J gene is TRBJ2-7, the V gene TRBV7-9; tentatively, D is TRBD2 (5 bases). Germline loops: CDR1 SEHNR, CDR2 FQNEAQ (reference sequence). V was trimmed by 7 bases and J by 0 bases, leaving 10 bases between them. The CDR3 runs to 13 residues. The CDR3 loop reads CASTGVGSYEQYF. CDR3 bases: TGTGCCAGCACCGGGGTGGGCTCCTACGAGCAGTACTTC.

This chain joins TRBV3-1 (or the pseudogene TRBV3-2) and TRBJ1-4; D uncertain. The V gene lost 1 base and the J gene lost 10 bases, with 19 bases spanning the gap. Germline CDR1 is LGHDT and CDR2 is YNNKEL (reference sequence). There are 16 residues in the CDR3. CDR3 in DNA: TGTGCCAGCAGCCAAGGGTTCTTTGAACAGCGGGGAAAACTGTTTTTT. This encodes CASSQGFFEQRGKLFF.

The V gene is TRBV4-1, the J gene TRBJ1-5, with a possible D match to TRBD1 (5 bases). This CDR3 region has 14 residues. Trimming took 4 bases from V and 0 from J, leaving 7 bases between them. Germline CDR1 and CDR2: MGHRA and YSYEKL. CDR3 sequence (DNA): TGCGCCAGCAGCCCCGACAGTAGCAATCAGCCCCAGCATTTT. This codes for CASSPDSSNQPQHF.

This rearrangement joins TRBV30 to TRBJ1-6; D unresolved. The germline V gene encodes CDR1 GTSNPN and CDR2 SVGIG (reference sequence). The CDR3 totals 12 residues. V gave up 5 bases and J gave up 10 bases, with 12 bases separating them. In DNA, the CDR3 is TGTGCCTGGGGTAGTACTAAGTCACCCCTCCACTTT. The encoded protein is CAWGSTKSPLHF.

This clone came up once. This chain links TRBV3-1 (or the pseudogene TRBV3-2) with TRBJ1-2; TRBD1 matches at 9 bases. This CDR3 is built from 14 residues. V lost 4 bases and J lost 13; bases outside the gene matches: 13. Germline-derived CDR1 and CDR2 are LGHDT and YNNKEL (reference sequence). The DNA for the CDR3 is TGTGCCAGCAGCCCGGGACAGGGATACCTAAGCTGCACCTTC. Translating gives CASSPGQGYLSCTF.

The chain joins TRBV28 to TRBJ1-2, with D unresolved. Germline assignment: CDR1 MDHEN and CDR2 SYDVKM. The CDR3 spans 13 residues. V was pared by 8 bases and J by 0 bases, with 10 bases between. The CDR3 loop reads CASLPGANYGYTF. CDR3 DNA sequence: TGTGCCAGCCTGCCCGGAGCTAACTATGGCTACACCTTC.

This clone was recorded only once. The chain combines TRBV5-1 with TRBJ2-1; D gene unclear. Trimming took off 2 bases at V and 10 bases at J, with 10 bases between the two ends. This CDR3 is built from 12 residues. Germline-derived CDR1 and CDR2 are SGHRS and YFSETQ. Here the CDR3 reads CASSLQRHEQFF. In DNA, the CDR3 is TGCGCCAGCAGCTTACAGCGCCACGAGCAGTTCTTC.

The chain employs TRBV11-1 and TRBJ1-1; tentatively, D is TRBD1 (5 bases). V was cut by 8 bases and J by 8 bases, with 15 bases left in between. Germline values: CDR1 SGHAT, CDR2 FQDESV (reference sequence). CDR3 length: 12 amino acids. CDR3 DNA sequence: TGTGCCAGCGGGAGGGGTACGTGGGAAGCTTTCTTT. Encoded protein: CASGRGTWEAFF.

The chain links TRBV19 to TRBJ1-5, with no clear D. Germline V gives CDR1 LNHDA, CDR2 SQIVND (reference sequence). The CDR3 is made up of 13 amino acids. Trimming cost V 3 bases and J 7 bases, with 10 bases left between them. The CDR3 protein is CASSIGPQQPQHF. The CDR3 nucleotides read TGTGCCAGTAGTATCGGGCCTCAACAGCCCCAGCATTTT.

The chain couples TRBV6-6 to TRBJ2-7, with a weak D call TRBD2 (6 bases). Germline assignment: CDR1 MNHNY and CDR2 SVGAGI (reference sequence). The CDR3 covers 15 residues. Trimming shortened V by 11 bases and J by 2 bases, and 22 bases separated the two germline ends. CDR3 sequence reads: CAVRLGASDTYEQYF. The CDR3 DNA follows: TGTGCCGTCCGCCTAGGGGCTAGCGATACCTACGAGCAGTACTTC.

The chain joins TRBV5-1 to TRBJ2-5; D call uncertain. Germline-derived CDR1 and CDR2 are SGHRS and YFSETQ. The ends were cut back, 0 bases at V and 5 bases at J, with 11 bases in the middle. The CDR3 has 14 amino acids. Here the CDR3 DNA reads TGCGCCAGCAGCTTGGCCAAGGTCGGGGAGACCCAGTACTTC. Protein: CASSLAKVGETQYF.

This sequence joins TRBV7-8 and TRBJ1-6; D may be TRBD1 (6 bases). V dropped 3 bases and J dropped 5 bases, with 17 bases sitting between them. The CDR3 runs 17 residues. Germline assignment: CDR1 SGHVS and CDR2 FQNEAQ. As DNA, the CDR3 is TGTGCCAGCAGCTTTCGTAGGGGGGGCTTTAATAATTCACCCCTCCACTTT. Amino acid sequence: CASSFRRGGFNNSPLHF.

This clone was counted only a few times. The chain couples TRBV9 to TRBJ1-6, with TRBD1 identical over 10 bases. Trimming took 3 bases from V and 10 from J; bases not matched to a gene: 7. The CDR3 loop spans 15 amino acids. In germline, CDR1 is SGDLS, CDR2 YYNGEE. In nucleotides, the CDR3 is TGTGCCAGCAGCGCCGGGACAGGGGTGGGATCACCCCTCCACTTT. This sequence encodes CASSAGTGVGSPLHF.

The chain uses TRBV6-5 and TRBJ1-3; D perhaps matches TRBD1 (5 bases). CDR3 length equals 15 residues. The V gene's germline CDR1 is MNHEY and CDR2 SVGAGI. V lost 2 bases to trimming and J lost 1 base, with 9 bases between them. CDR3: CASSYQGFSGNTIYF. Here the CDR3 DNA reads TGTGCCAGCAGTTACCAGGGCTTTTCTGGAAACACCATATATTTT.

CDR3 protein: CATSDSDWYYGYTF. Written as DNA, the CDR3 is TGTGCCACCAGTGATTCGGACTGGTACTATGGCTACACCTTC. The chain is built from TRBV24-1 and TRBJ1-2; D is uncertain. The germline V and J ends were trimmed by 2 bases and 3 bases, with 9 bases remaining between them. The CDR3 runs to 14 residues. Per the germline V gene, CDR1 is KGHDR and CDR2 is SFDVKD.

The table lists this clone with a few counts. The chain links TRBV11-3 to TRBJ2-7; a possible D gene is TRBD1 (5 bases). Trimming took off 2 bases at V and 6 bases at J, with 17 bases between the two ends. Germline V lookup: CDR1 SGHNT, CDR2 YENEEA. The CDR3 length is 15 residues. CDR3 nucleotide sequence: TGTGCCAGCAGCTTAATTAGGGGTATACAAGGCGAGCAGTACTTC. Its protein is CASSLIRGIQGEQYF.

The rearrangement links TRBV7-6 to TRBJ1-5; 7 nucleotides align to TRBD1. The CDR3 is made up of 16 amino acids. Germline V CDR1 and CDR2: SGHVS, FNYEAQ. V shed 2 bases and J 4 bases; nucleotides not matched to a gene: 8. The CDR3 sequence: CASSLQTGRVNQPQHF. CDR3 bases: TGTGCCAGCAGCTTACAGACAGGGAGGGTAAATCAGCCCCAGCATTTT.

A few counts support this clone. V gene TRBV5-6 combines with J gene TRBJ2-6; D is unclear. The CDR3 is made up of 17 amino acids. Germline CDR1 SGHDT, CDR2 YYEEEE. The V gene lost 1 base and the J gene lost 2 bases, with 13 bases spanning the gap. CDR3 region: CASSLYDLKAGANVLTF. The CDR3 bases are TGTGCCAGCAGCTTGTATGACCTCAAAGCTGGGGCCAACGTCCTGACTTTC.

The chain recombines TRBV5-6 with TRBJ2-7, with 12 bases fitting TRBD1. Germline V gene data show CDR1 as SGHDT and CDR2 as YYEEEE. The junction had 6 bases not matched to a gene; V was cut back by 4 bases and J by 7 bases. The CDR3 has 14 amino acids. The DNA of the CDR3 is TGTGCCAGCAGCACCGGGACAGGGGGCCATGAGCAGTACTTC. Residues: CASSTGTGGHEQYF. The full variable domain, completed using reference TRBV5-6 and TRBJ2-7, is DAGVTQSPTHLIKTRGQQVTLRCSPKSGHDTVSWYQQALGQGPQFIFQYYEEEERQRGNFPDRFSGHQFPNYSSELNVNALLLGDSALYLCASSTGTGGHEQYFGPGTRLTVT.

The chain carries TRBV7-9 and TRBJ2-1; 7 bases match TRBD2. Germline-derived CDR1 and CDR2 are SEHNR and FQNEAQ (reference sequence). The CDR3 sequence is 16 residues long. V lost 3 bases to trimming and J lost 5 bases; unmatched junction nucleotides: 10. In nucleotides, the CDR3 is TGTGCCAGCAGCTTTCCGGGACTAAGTTCGAACAATGAGCAGTTCTTC. Translating it yields CASSFPGLSSNNEQFF.

The chain recombines TRBV6-4 with TRBJ1-6, with D uncertain. The CDR3 runs to 14 residues. Deletions cut 3 bases from V and 5 bases from J, with 8 bases between. Germline V lookup: CDR1 MRHNA, CDR2 SNTAGT. Written as DNA, the CDR3 is TGTGCCAGCAGTGAGACGGGAGATAATTCACCCCTCCACTTT. Translated: CASSETGDNSPLHF.